What follows are 13 T cell receptor beta chains derived from one specimen sequenced in a study of read filtering for tumor transcriptome and immune sequencing. The library was built from around 0.4 ug RNA with molecular barcoded adaptors for alpha/delta and beta/gamma chains. TCRdb re-analysed the reads in MiXCR, keeping a single row per CDR3 protein. This sample has 37,000 or so distinct CDR3 sequences, with roughly an eighth found just once. The sequencing input was a population of CD138-negative cells sorted from bone marrow. These receptors were taken from a donor at least 40 years old with multiple myeloma.

The chain joins TRBV7-9 to TRBJ2-5, with TRBD1 identical over 7 bases. The CDR3 runs to 15 residues. V shed 3 bases and J 1 base; nucleotides not matched to a gene: 5. Germline CDR1 and CDR2: SEHNR and FQNEAQ (reference sequence). The CDR3 protein is CASSFTQGVQETQYF. The DNA for the CDR3 is TGTGCCAGCAGCTTCACTCAGGGGGTCCAAGAGACCCAGTACTTC.

Many counts were recorded for this clonotype. The V call is TRBV20-1, the J call TRBJ2-7; D is unresolved. CDR1 and CDR2 (germline): DFQATT, SNEGSKA (reference sequence). This CDR3 has 15 residues. V gave up 3 bases and J gave up 0 bases, with 15 bases separating them. The DNA of the CDR3 is TGCAGTGCTAGTAGTACGGACCTGACCTCCTACGAGCAGTACTTC. The encoded protein is CSASSTDLTSYEQYF.

This clonotype was seen at least ten times. The rearrangement joins TRBV29-1 to TRBJ2-1, with 8 bases fitting TRBD2. The V gene's germline CDR1 is SQVTM and CDR2 ANQGSEA. V was pared by 4 bases and J by 4 bases, with 3 bases of the junction left unmatched. The CDR3 totals 13 residues. CDR3 bases: TGCAGCGTTGGGGCTAGCGGGTACAATGAGCAGTTCTTC. This gives the protein CSVGASGYNEQFF.

This clonotype occurred many times. This chain joins TRBV14 and TRBJ2-7; D ambiguous. CDR3 length: 14 residues. Deletions cut 4 bases from V and 6 bases from J, with 16 bases between. Germline V lookup: CDR1 SGHDN, CDR2 FVKESK. For the CDR3, the DNA is TGTGCCAGCAGCCCCCCGGCCGGTCTGGGCGAGCAGTACTTC. Residues: CASSPPAGLGEQYF.

On this clonotype itself: Given the absence of the conserved phenylalanine or tryptophan at the CDR3 end, a read error is likely. The DNA is omitted, as the CDR3 cannot be located on it reliably, and the CDR3 follows TCRdb's listing. The chain links TRBV9 to TRBJ2-1. Germline V gene data show CDR1 as SGDLS and CDR2 as YYNGEE. Both ends counted, the CDR3 spans 11 residues. This CDR3 reads CASSVGSEQIY.

This clonotype has ten or more counts. The V and J genes are TRBV28 and TRBJ1-5, with D possibly TRBD1 on 6 matching bases. CDR1 MDHEN and CDR2 SYDVKM come from the germline V gene. V was trimmed by 3 bases and J by 6 bases, leaving 27 bases between them. The CDR3 is 19 amino acids. Here the CDR3 DNA reads TGTGCCAGCAGTTTTCGCCCAACGAGTGGGAGGGGGAGAGGTCAGCCCCAGCATTTT. As protein: CASSFRPTSGRGRGQPQHF.

This clonotype was detected many times. The chain combines TRBV20-1 with TRBJ2-1; TRBD2 matches 11 bases. Trimming took 5 bases from V and 3 from J; bases not matched to a gene: 6. Looked up from germline, CDR1 is DFQATT and CDR2 is SNEGSKA (reference sequence). This CDR3 comprises 15 residues. CDR3 region: CSAPQGLAVYNEQFF. CDR3 bases: TGCAGTGCTCCCCAGGGACTAGCGGTCTACAATGAGCAGTTCTTC.

This clonotype was seen many times. The V call is TRBV30, the J call TRBJ2-1; no clear D. Trimming removed 1 base at V and 0 bases at J, with 10 bases between. CDR1 and CDR2 (germline): GTSNPN, SVGIG (reference sequence). This CDR3 spans 15 amino acids. The CDR3 loop is CAWSATPNSYNEQFF. The DNA for the CDR3 is TGTGCCTGGAGTGCTACCCCGAACTCCTACAATGAGCAGTTCTTC.

This clonotype was observed at least ten times. The chain is built from TRBV28 and TRBJ2-1, with 7 bases that match TRBD1. Germline V gene lookup returns CDR1 MDHEN and CDR2 SYDVKM. The CDR3 extends over 15 amino acids. The V gene end was trimmed by 1 base and the J gene end by 4 bases; junction bases not matched to a gene: 4. Written as DNA, the CDR3 is TGTGCCAGCAGTTTATTGGGACAGCATTACAATGAGCAGTTCTTC. Translating gives CASSLLGQHYNEQFF.

This clonotype occurred many times. This rearrangement joins TRBV7-9 to TRBJ2-5, with D tentatively TRBD1 (6 bases). CDR3 size: 17 residues. V lost 2 bases, J lost 3 bases, and 19 bases lay in between. In germline, CDR1 is SEHNR, CDR2 FQNEAQ (reference sequence). CDR3 loop: CASSLNPWGRDKETQYF. CDR3 nucleotide sequence: TGTGCCAGCAGCTTAAACCCCTGGGGCAGGGACAAAGAGACCCAGTACTTC.

For this clonotype: This clone may be a read error of a much larger clone one base away. V and J are TRBV29-1 and TRBJ2-3; no reliable D call. The germline V and J ends were trimmed by 2 bases and 4 bases, with 7 bases remaining between them. The germline V gene encodes CDR1 SQVTM and CDR2 ANQGSEA. The CDR3 extends over 12 amino acids. The CDR3 region has the DNA TGCAGCGTTGAATATCCGGCAGATACGCAGTATTTT. This translates into CSVEYPADTQYF.

This clonotype was recorded many times. The chain combines TRBV7-9 with TRBJ2-1, with D perhaps being TRBD1 or TRBD2 (5 bases each). This CDR3 region has 15 residues. The V and J ends lost 4 bases and 4 bases respectively, with 14 bases between them. Germline V lookup: CDR1 SEHNR, CDR2 FQNEAQ (reference sequence). Written as DNA, the CDR3 is TGTGCCAGCAGCTGGGACGCCAGGGCATACAATGAGCAGTTCTTC. It translates to CASSWDARAYNEQFF.

The sample holds many counts of this clonotype. This rearrangement joins TRBV12-3 or TRBV12-4 to TRBJ2-7; D is possibly TRBD1 (6 bases). The CDR3 sequence is 14 residues long. Trimming removed 5 bases from V and 6 bases from J, with 17 bases in between. The CDR3, as DNA: TGTGCCAGCAGTCTCTCCTCAGGGGATCCCGAGCAGTACTTC. This gives the protein CASSLSSGDPEQYF.